This record looks at one T cell receptor beta chain sequence and its context. The record originates from a study of CD8 T cells in Susac syndrome. V shed 1 base and J shed 2 bases, with 6 bases lying between them. The CDR3 spans 14 residues. The germline CDR1 and CDR2 sequences are MGHRA and YSYEKL. FACS enriched CD8+ TEMRA cells, while bulk CD8+ and CD4+ were negatively isolated. An input of roughly 0.5 to 1 ug of RNA was subjected to reverse transcription using random hexamers. A multiplex approach, immunoSEQ multiplex PCR, amplified TCR beta CDR3 across 54 Vbeta and 13 Jbeta. TCRdb re-called the immunoSEQ multiplex PCR reads through MiXCR, storing one row per CDR3 protein. There are 250,000 to 350,000 distinct CDR3 sequences in the sample; approximately 85% occur only once, and about 0.11% lies in the top ten.

The V call is TRBV4-1, the J call TRBJ1-5; D gene uncertain. The sequenced sample consisted of CD8+ T cells from PBMCs. This receptor was identified in a human donor with multiple sclerosis. The CDR3 DNA is TGCGCCAGCAGCCAAGTAGGGCGCAATCAGCCCCAGCATTTT. It translates to CASSQVGRNQPQHF.